The clone carrying this TCR beta chain was counted ten times or more. Germline CDR1 and CDR2: MNHEY and SVGEGT. The V and J ends lost 7 bases and 7 bases, in that order; junction bases with no gene match: 8. CDR3 length equals 15 residues. The sample originates from a study of T-cell reconstitution after alpha-beta-depleted transplantation in children. Unique molecular identifiers featured in how the TCRbeta library was prepared. TCRdb analysed the PCR reads with MiXCR anew, one entry per CDR3 protein. Of more than 550,000 distinct CDR3 sequences detected, 10% appear once; the ten largest clones hold about 4%.

The clonotype originates from a human donor who donated a stem cell graft to a child with acute myeloid leukemia. The specimen comprised PBMCs from the stem cell graft donor, sampled from the stem cell graft. V gene TRBV6-2 or TRBV6-3 combines with J gene TRBJ2-2; 11 nucleotides match TRBD2. The CDR3 DNA is TGTGCCAGCAAGGCGGGACTAGCGGAACTCGGGGAGCTGTTTTTT. This sequence encodes CASKAGLAELGELFF.